A selection of T cell receptor beta chains follows, all from one sample in a study of OX40 agonist ivuxolimab in advanced cancers. The protocol was immunoSEQ multiplex PCR, while the TCRdb copy is restricted to in-frame clones and leaves out a portion. The sample holds 25,000 to 35,000 clones, approximately 86% seen once. The sequencing here drew on CD4+ or CD8+ T cells sorted from blood, taken in a trial of the OX40 agonist ivuxolimab. Source of these receptors: an adult with an advanced solid tumor such as melanoma, head and neck, liver or kidney cancer. The CDR3 runs from the conserved cysteine through the conserved F or W. Fields, in order: CDR3 DNA, CDR3 protein, clone size, J gene, V gene, D gene. D genes are given only for firm matches. The size of a clone is reported for some rows only, either as once, few or many, or as a class for expanded clones.

TGTGCCAGCAGCCGACTCAACCGGGACAGCGATTTCTATGGCTACACCTTC | CASSRLNRDSDFYGYTF | - | TRBJ1-2 | TRBV7-9 | TRBD1
TGTGCCAGCAGCGTGTCTACTACTTCGAGCTCCTACGAGCAGTACTTC | CASSVSTTSSSYEQYF | - | TRBJ2-7 | TRBV9 | -
TGTGCCAGCAGTTTACGCCCTCCGGGACAGGGGTACCAAGAGACCCAGTACTTC | CASSLRPPGQGYQETQYF | - | TRBJ2-5 | TRBV27 | TRBD1
TGTGCCAGCAGCCCCGGGGCTAGCTCCTACAATGAGCAGTTCTTC | CASSPGASSYNEQFF | - | TRBJ2-1 | TRBV6-4 | -
TGTGCCAGCAGCCCCACAGGGGTAGGGACTGAAGCTTTCTTT | CASSPTGVGTEAFF | - | TRBJ1-1 | TRBV9 | TRBD1
TGCGCCAGCAGCTTGGGGTCAAACACTGAAGCTTTCTTT | CASSLGSNTEAFF | - | TRBJ1-1 | TRBV5-1 | -
TGTGCCAGCAGTTTTAGCACAGATACGCAGTATTTT | CASSFSTDTQYF | - | TRBJ2-3 | TRBV27 | -
TGTGCCAGTAGGCCACAGGGGGGTGGCAATCAGCCCCAGCATTTT | CASRPQGGGNQPQHF | - | TRBJ1-5 | TRBV19 | TRBD1
TGCGCCAGCAGCCAAGTCCACACAGCCTACGAGCAGTACTTC | CASSQVHTAYEQYF | - | TRBJ2-7 | TRBV4-1 | -
TGTGCCAGCAGCCAGAGACGGGGGGATGGCTACACCTTC | CASSQRRGDGYTF | - | TRBJ1-2 | TRBV14 | -
TGTGCCAGCAGCTTTATACCCGGAAAGACCCAGTACTTC | CASSFIPGKTQYF | - | TRBJ2-5 | TRBV7-2 | -
TGTGCCAGCAGTCCGCTCTTTCTGGACAGCCAGAACACTGAAGCTTTCTTT | CASSPLFLDSQNTEAFF | - | TRBJ1-1 | TRBV25-1 | -
TGTGCCAGCAGCTTAGGTGCCATGTCGCACAGGAACACTGAAGCTTTCTTT | CASSLGAMSHRNTEAFF | - | TRBJ1-1 | TRBV7-8 | -
TGTGCCAGCAGCTCTCCCCTTGACAATGAGCAGTTCTTC | CASSSPLDNEQFF | - | TRBJ2-1 | TRBV13 | -
TGTGCCAGCAGCTTAGAACAGGACTACGAGCAGTACTTC | CASSLEQDYEQYF | - | TRBJ2-7 | TRBV11-2 | -
TGTGCCAGCAGTTTAGGGCTGGACAATCAGCCCCAGCATTTT | CASSLGLDNQPQHF | - | TRBJ1-5 | TRBV27 | -
TGTGCCAGCATACAGGCTCCTTTTTACGAGCAGTACTTC | CASIQAPFYEQYF | - | TRBJ2-7 | TRBV28 | -
TGTGCCAGCAGCAAAAGGGGAGTCACTGGAAACACCATATATTTT | CASSKRGVTGNTIYF | - | TRBJ1-3 | TRBV21-1 | -
TGTGCCACCAGCAGGGGGGCAAGCGAGACCCACTACGAGCAGTACTTC | CATSRGASETHYEQYF | - | TRBJ2-7 | TRBV15 | -
TGTGCCAGCAAACAGGGTCCTCAAGAGACCCAGTACTTC | CASKQGPQETQYF | - | TRBJ2-5 | TRBV6-6 | -
TGTGCCAGCAGCTTAGAACTAGCGAACGCGAACACCGGGGAGCTGTTTTTT | CASSLELANANTGELFF | - | TRBJ2-2 | TRBV7-9 | TRBD2
TGTGCCAGCAGCCAAGCAGGAGTACTCGAGCAGTACTTC | CASSQAGVLEQYF | - | TRBJ2-7 | TRBV4-2 | -
TGTGCCACCAGAAACCGAAAGAACAATCAGCCCCAGCATTTT | CATRNRKNNQPQHF | - | TRBJ1-5 | TRBV15 | -
TGTGCCAGCAGCTTGGTCCGGACTAGCGGGAGCGATCACAATGAGCAGTTCTTC | CASSLVRTSGSDHNEQFF | - | TRBJ2-1 | TRBV7-9 | TRBD2
TGCAGCGTTGAGGGACTGGCGGGAGAGTTTCACTACGAGCAGTACTTC | CSVEGLAGEFHYEQYF | - | TRBJ2-7 | TRBV29-1 | TRBD2
TGTGCCAGCAGTTACACAGGATCCTACGAGCAGTACTTC | CASSYTGSYEQYF | once | TRBJ2-7 | TRBV6-5 | -
TGTGCCAGCCTTGACAGGGTGAACCAGTACTTC | CASLDRVNQYF | - | TRBJ2-5 | TRBV28 | TRBD1
TGTGCCAGCAGTGGGGGCGCAACTAATGAAAAACTGTTTTTT | CASSGGATNEKLFF | - | TRBJ1-4 | TRBV2 | -
TGTGCCAGCTTCCTTGGGGAGAACCAAGAGACCCAGTACTTC | CASFLGENQETQYF | - | TRBJ2-5 | TRBV7-8 | -
TGTGCCAGCGGGGGGGGGAATCGGTACGAGCAGTACTTC | CASGGGNRYEQYF | once | TRBJ2-7 | TRBV19 | TRBD2
TGCGCCAGCAGCTTGCGAGGGGCACCACTCACAGATACGCAGTATTTT | CASSLRGAPLTDTQYF | - | TRBJ2-3 | TRBV5-1 | -
TGTGCCAGCAGTATAACCCAGATTCGGGACCCGGGGGACTATGGCTACACCTTC | CASSITQIRDPGDYGYTF | - | TRBJ1-2 | TRBV7-9 | -
TGTGCCAGCAGACTCGGACAGGGGACGGGCTACACCTTC | CASRLGQGTGYTF | - | TRBJ1-2 | TRBV2 | TRBD1
TGTGCCAGCAGTTTAGGGGCTAGCGGGGGGGATGAGCAGTTCTTC | CASSLGASGGDEQFF | - | TRBJ2-1 | TRBV27 | TRBD2
TGCGCCAGCAGCTTGGAAGGGGGTTCCTACACAGATACGCAGTATTTT | CASSLEGGSYTDTQYF | - | TRBJ2-3 | TRBV5-1 | -
TGTGCCAGTAGTCCAGCTTACAATGAGCAGTTCTTC | CASSPAYNEQFF | once | TRBJ2-1 | TRBV19 | -
TGTGCCAGCAGTTCATTGGACACGCAGAGCTCCTATAATTCACCCCTCCACTTT | CASSSLDTQSSYNSPLHF | - | TRBJ1-6 | TRBV28 | -
TGTGCCAGCAGCTCCAGGACCCTCCCGGCGGACAATGAGCAGTTCTTC | CASSSRTLPADNEQFF | medium-sized | TRBJ2-1 | TRBV11-3 | -
TGTGCCAGCAGCCAAGAGGGCAGGGCTTACGAGCAGTACTTC | CASSQEGRAYEQYF | - | TRBJ2-7 | TRBV4-2 | -
TGTGCCAGCTCACCAAGCACTCTGGACAGGACGGATGGAAACACCATATATTTT | CASSPSTLDRTDGNTIYF | - | TRBJ1-3 | TRBV18 | TRBD1
TGTGCCAGCAGTACGGGACAGAAAAATCAGCCCCAGCATTTT | CASSTGQKNQPQHF | - | TRBJ1-5 | TRBV6-9 | TRBD1
TGTGCCAGCAGCTTAGGCGGGGGGAGGAACAATGAGCAGTTCTTC | CASSLGGGRNNEQFF | few | TRBJ2-1 | TRBV11-2 | TRBD2
TGTGCCAGCAGTGAAACGAACCTTATGAATGAGCAGTTCTTC | CASSETNLMNEQFF | - | TRBJ2-1 | TRBV2 | -
TGTGCCAGCAGTTCGGGACAGAAGAATGAAAAACTGTTTTTT | CASSSGQKNEKLFF | - | TRBJ1-4 | TRBV6-1 | TRBD1
TGTGCCAGCAGCCAGATGCCGGGACGGAGCTTCGACTACGAGCAGTACTTC | CASSQMPGRSFDYEQYF | - | TRBJ2-7 | TRBV7-9 | -
TGTGCTAACAGACCACAGGGGGCGTCTACAGATACGCAGTATTTT | CANRPQGASTDTQYF | - | TRBJ2-3 | TRBV12-5 | TRBD1
TGTGCCAGCAGCTCTAGCGGGAGTGCGGAGACCCAGTACTTC | CASSSSGSAETQYF | - | TRBJ2-5 | TRBV7-6 | TRBD2
TGCAGCGCCGAGGGGACAGGGGATTTCTACAATGAGCAGTTCTTC | CSAEGTGDFYNEQFF | - | TRBJ2-1 | TRBV29-1 | TRBD1
TGTGCCAGCAGCGTCGACAGGGACAATCAGCCCCAGCATTTT | CASSVDRDNQPQHF | - | TRBJ1-5 | TRBV11-2 | TRBD1
TGTGCCAGCAGCCCCTTGATGAAGAACACTGAAGCTTTCTTT | CASSPLMKNTEAFF | - | TRBJ1-1 | TRBV7-6 | -
TGTGCCAGCACCGTGATTACAGGGTTCGGGGAGCTGTTTTTT | CASTVITGFGELFF | - | TRBJ2-2 | TRBV28 | -
TGTGCCAGCAGCGTAGAAGGAAACGGGAACACTGAAGCTTTCTTT | CASSVEGNGNTEAFF | few | TRBJ1-1 | TRBV9 | -
TGTGCCAGCAGCTTAAGGGTAAATGAGCAGTTCTTC | CASSLRVNEQFF | - | TRBJ2-1 | TRBV11-3 | -